A selection of T cell receptor beta chains follows, all from one sample in a study of T cell responses to AZD1222 COVID-19 vaccine. The repertoire was sequenced with immunoSEQ multiplex PCR; TCRdb's copy has only in-frame clones and lacks some. The table has 200,000 to 250,000 clones, about 94% seen once; the top ten hold over 1.5%. This specimen was peripheral blood, taken 28 days after the second dose of the MenACWY control vaccine. These receptors were obtained from an adult who received the MenACWY meningococcal vaccine as a control. CDR3s include the opening cysteine and the closing phenylalanine or tryptophan. D genes are given only for firm matches.

cdr3_length | j_call | v_call | d_call | cdr3_aa
13 | TRBJ1-5 | TRBV19 | - | CASSIEYDQPQHF
15 | TRBJ2-3 | TRBV7-3 | TRBD1 | CASSPTGALTDTQYF
15 | TRBJ1-2 | TRBV2 | - | CASSEALRANYGYTF
14 | TRBJ2-7 | TRBV6-5 | TRBD1 | CASSYSDRGYEQYF
15 | TRBJ2-5 | TRBV3-1/TRBV3-2 | - | CASSQDLARQETQYF
13 | TRBJ1-4 | TRBV28 | - | CASIRVGGEKLFF
15 | TRBJ2-3 | TRBV5-1 | - | CASSLGSGLTDTQYF
15 | TRBJ1-5 | TRBV28 | TRBD1 | CASSGRQGDNQPQHF
13 | TRBJ2-7 | TRBV29-1 | TRBD2 | CSVNSGRAGEQYF
14 | TRBJ1-5 | TRBV19 | - | CASSIGWGGQPQHF
12 | TRBJ1-2 | TRBV30 | - | CAWSFRGNGYTF
15 | TRBJ1-1 | TRBV28 | - | CASSLSGLQNTEAFF
12 | TRBJ2-3 | TRBV6-5 | - | CASSPGADTQYF
16 | TRBJ2-7 | TRBV28 | - | CASSLSRARRNYEQYF
14 | TRBJ1-2 | TRBV24-1 | TRBD1 | CATSDLTTGVGYTF
14 | TRBJ1-2 | TRBV28 | - | CASRQPTGMNGYTF
14 | TRBJ1-4 | TRBV7-9 | - | CASSLGESYEKLFF
18 | TRBJ2-1 | TRBV30 | TRBD2 | CAWSVRRLAGKSYNEQFF
13 | TRBJ2-7 | TRBV6-5 | TRBD2 | CASSPRASGEQYF
12 | TRBJ2-5 | TRBV11-3 | - | CASSLDGETQYF
14 | TRBJ2-5 | TRBV24-1 | - | CATSDQTGKETQYF
13 | TRBJ2-7 | TRBV11-1 | - | CASSLGQTYEQYF
16 | TRBJ2-2 | TRBV7-3 | - | CASSLTGGPNTGELFF
13 | TRBJ2-4 | TRBV14 | - | CASSGLAKNIQYF
16 | TRBJ2-7 | TRBV7-9 | - | CASSLFSQGPSYEQYF
15 | TRBJ2-3 | TRBV10-3 | TRBD2 | CAIRRLALSTDTQYF
15 | TRBJ2-2 | TRBV7-2 | - | CASSLGPMGAGELFF
18 | TRBJ2-3 | TRBV7-3 | TRBD2 | CASSPTGLAGGSTDTQYF